This TCR beta chain was captured by sequencing in a study of T cell repertoires in cytomegalovirus infection. TCRdb re-called the reads through MiXCR, storing one row per CDR3 protein. The sample lists about 260,000 distinct CDR3 sequences; 9.1% were seen once. V lost 6 bases to trimming and J lost 9 bases, with 12 bases between them. The germline V gene has CDR1 MGHRA and CDR2 YSYEKL. The CDR3 is made up of 13 amino acids. The sequencing input was PBMCs. The rearrangement joins TRBV4-1 to TRBJ2-6; perhaps TRBD1 as D (6 bases). This receptor was obtained from a human donor in good health (CMV status not recorded). Some clones in this sample may be carry-over from other donors' samples. CDR3 region: CASRRQDYNVLTF. In nucleotides, the CDR3 is TGCGCCAGCAGACGACAGGATTACAACGTCCTGACTTTC.